What follows are 31 T cell receptor beta chains derived from one specimen sequenced in a study of T cells in Graves' hyperthyroidism and ophthalmopathy. Regions amplified from RNA transcripts were the TCR beta CDR3 regions. HTBI primers were employed in a first-round RT-PCR of the TCR CDR3. Each CDR3 protein is one row after TCRdb ran MiXCR on the multiplex PCR reads. The sample holds some 250,000 distinct CDR3 sequences, about 15% seen once. Material for sequencing was blood. These receptors originate from a woman in her forties or fifties with Graves' hyperthyroidism that later progressed to Graves' ophthalmopathy.

The chain combines TRBV2 with TRBJ2-1; 10 positions match TRBD2. Germline trimming cut 4 bases from V and 7 bases from J; bases unmatched to any gene: 7. The germline V gene encodes CDR1 SNHLY and CDR2 FYNNEI. The CDR3 length is 15 residues. CDR3 coding DNA: TGTGCCAGCAGTGGGCGTCTAGCGGGAGTAAATGAGCAGTTCTTC. Translating gives CASSGRLAGVNEQFF.

On this clonotype: A much larger clone lies a single base off, so this may be a read error. J is TRBJ1-2 and V is TRBV29-1, with TRBD1 identical over 10 bases. CDR1 and CDR2 (germline): SQVTM, ANQGSEA. The CDR3 runs 14 residues. CDR3 in DNA: TGCAGTGTGACAACCGGGACAGGGGTACAAGGCTACACCTTC. Residues: CSVTTGTGVQGYTF.

This clonotype has a count of ten or more. The rearrangement joins TRBV27 to TRBJ2-6; D perhaps matches TRBD1 (6 bases). The ends were cut back, 5 bases at V and 4 bases at J, with 12 bases in the middle. The CDR3 is 15 amino acids. Germline assignment: CDR1 MNHEY and CDR2 SMNVEV (reference sequence). The CDR3, as DNA: TGTGCCAGCAGTCAACAGGGTGCCGGGGCCAACGTCCTGACTTTC. This gives the protein CASSQQGAGANVLTF. The variable domain in full, with the rest retrieved from reference TRBV27 and TRBJ2-6, is EAQVTQNPRYLITVTGKKLTVTCSQNMNHEYMSWYRQDPGLGLRQIYYSMNVEVTDKGDVPEGYKVSRKEKRNFPLILESPSPNQTSLYFCASSQQGAGANVLTFGAGSRLTVL.

This clonotype was detected many times. The J gene is TRBJ1-1, the V gene TRBV10-3, with TRBD1 matching over 9 bases. The CDR3 runs 15 residues. Trimming took 7 bases from V and 2 from J; bases not matched to a gene: 8. Germline V CDR1 and CDR2: ENHRY, SYGVKD. The CDR3: CAIINPTGGNTEAFF. Here the CDR3 DNA reads TGTGCCATCATTAACCCGACAGGGGGAAACACTGAAGCTTTCTTT.

J is TRBJ2-5 and V is TRBV5-1, with D possibly being TRBD1 or TRBD2 (7 bases each). The V and J ends lost 0 bases and 9 bases respectively, with 18 bases between them. Germline V CDR1 and CDR2: SGHRS, YFSETQ. The CDR3 sequence is 15 residues long. CDR3 loop: CASSLAAGGAAAQYF. The DNA of the CDR3 is TGCGCCAGCAGCTTGGCTGCAGGGGGGGCCGCGGCCCAGTACTTC.

This clonotype has ten or more counts. The V gene is TRBV24-1, the J gene TRBJ2-1; TRBD2 matches at 8 bases. Germline V gene data show CDR1 as KGHDR and CDR2 as SFDVKD. After removal of 7 bases from V and 3 bases from J, the junction contained 4 bases not matched to a gene. This CDR3 region has 14 residues. CDR3 DNA sequence: TGTGCCACCAGCAGCGGGAGAGACTACAATGAGCAGTTCTTC. Translating it yields CATSSGRDYNEQFF.

This clonotype was recorded at least ten times. V is TRBV28 and J is TRBJ1-5; 8 nucleotides agree with TRBD1. Germline CDR1 MDHEN, CDR2 SYDVKM. The CDR3 covers 15 residues. V shed 5 bases, J shed 11 bases, and the junction held 14 bases outside the gene matches. The CDR3 DNA sequence: TGTGCCAGCAGTCCCGGGACAGGCCCTATGGTGGCCCAGCATTTT. This sequence encodes CASSPGTGPMVAQHF.

There are many counts of this clonotype. The V gene is TRBV5-1, the J gene TRBJ2-1; 12 bases match TRBD2. The ends lost 3 bases at V and 0 bases at J; junction bases unmatched: 10. CDR1 and CDR2 (germline): SGHRS, YFSETQ. This CDR3 contains 19 residues. The CDR3 coding sequence is TGCGCCAGCAGCTCGGGACTAGCGGGTACTTTGAGCTCCTACAATGAGCAGTTCTTC. It codes for CASSSGLAGTLSSYNEQFF.

This clonotype has a count of ten or more. The chain is built from TRBV24-1 and TRBJ2-2, with no clear D. CDR1 KGHDR and CDR2 SFDVKD come from the germline V gene. Trimming removed 0 bases from V and 1 base from J, with 14 bases in between. The CDR3 contains 18 residues. The CDR3 spells CATSDLRNPRGNTGELFF. The DNA for the CDR3 is TGTGCCACCAGTGATTTGCGGAACCCTCGAGGGAACACCGGGGAGCTGTTTTTT.

This clonotype was detected ten times or more. This chain uses TRBV28 with TRBJ1-2; possible D gene TRBD1, 5 bases. V dropped 3 bases and J dropped 8 bases, with 16 bases sitting between them. There are 14 residues in the CDR3. Germline CDR1 MDHEN, CDR2 SYDVKM. The chain's CDR3 is CASSFTGPVWGYTF. The CDR3 DNA sequence: TGTGCCAGCAGTTTTACAGGACCGGTCTGGGGCTACACCTTC.

Many counts were recorded for this clonotype. The chain couples TRBV28 to TRBJ1-2; D remains unclear. V was shortened by 5 bases and J by 4 bases, with 8 bases between the two germline ends. Germline CDR1 MDHEN, CDR2 SYDVKM. CDR3 length: 12 amino acids. CDR3 in DNA: TGTGCCAGCAGTCAGGCTAGCTATGGCTACACCTTC. As protein: CASSQASYGYTF.

This clonotype was counted a single time. This sequence joins TRBV6-1 and TRBJ1-1, with D hard to call. This CDR3 spans 13 amino acids. The germline CDR1 and CDR2 sequences are MNHNS and SASEGT. Trimming cost V 8 bases and J 8 bases, with 18 bases left between them. In DNA form, the CDR3 reads TGTGCCAGCGGTCCGTCGACCCCCCGGGAAGCTTTCTTT. Protein product: CASGPSTPREAFF.

The CDR3 region has the DNA TGCAGTGCTAGAGATATAGGCTGGGCTAGCGGGAGAGGGGGCACCGGGGAGCTGTTTTTT. It encodes CSARDIGWASGRGGTGELFF. The chain has TRBV20-1 and TRBJ2-2; TRBD2 matches at 10 bases. The CDR3 sequence is 20 residues long. V lost 0 bases and J lost 4; bases outside the gene matches: 17. Germline V CDR1 and CDR2: DFQATT, SNEGSKA (reference sequence).

The chain employs TRBV19 and TRBJ2-3; D is unclear. This CDR3 is built from 14 residues. V lost 9 bases, J lost 6 bases, and 19 bases lay in between. CDR1 LNHDA and CDR2 SQIVND come from the germline V gene (reference sequence). The CDR3 spells CASSVGPGGDTQYF. Here the CDR3 DNA reads TGTGCCAGCTCCGTTGGGCCGGGTGGTGATACGCAGTATTTT.

The V call is TRBV24-1, the J call TRBJ2-3; 12 nucleotides line up with TRBD2. The CDR3 loop spans 17 amino acids. Germline V gives CDR1 KGHDR, CDR2 SFDVKD. The V and J ends lost 3 bases and 4 bases, in that order; junction bases with no gene match: 7. CDR3 in amino acids: CATSDPGLAGTPDTQYF. The CDR3 nucleotides read TGTGCCACCAGTGATCCTGGACTAGCGGGGACCCCAGATACGCAGTATTTT.

This clonotype was counted many times. The rearrangement joins TRBV29-1 to TRBJ1-1, with no clear D. This CDR3 has 13 amino acids. Trimming left V 2 bases short and J 2 bases short, with 9 bases between. The germline CDR1 and CDR2 sequences are SQVTM and ANQGSEA. DNA for the CDR3: TGCAGCGTTGAATTCGCATATAACACTGAAGCTTTCTTT. Translating it yields CSVEFAYNTEAFF.

This clonotype was recorded many times. The V gene is TRBV28, the J gene TRBJ1-4, with D maybe TRBD1 (6 bases). The CDR3 is 15 residues long. CDR1 MDHEN and CDR2 SYDVKM come from the germline V gene. The germline V and J ends were trimmed by 6 bases and 6 bases, with 17 bases remaining between them. CDR3 sequence: CASSLAGTNYEKLFF. The CDR3 coding sequence is TGTGCCAGCAGCCTTGCCGGGACAAACTATGAAAAACTGTTTTTT. The variable domain in full, with the rest retrieved from reference TRBV28 and TRBJ1-4, is DVKVTQSSRYLVKRTGEKVFLECVQDMDHENMFWYRQDPGLGLRLIYFSYDVKMKEKGDIPEGYSVSREKKERFSLILESASTNQTSMYLCASSLAGTNYEKLFFGSGTQLSVL.

This clonotype was counted between two and nine times. This sequence joins TRBV2 and TRBJ1-1; 7 nucleotides align to TRBD1. V lost 5 bases and J lost 1; bases outside the gene matches: 4. The CDR3 has 14 amino acids. Germline CDR1 reads SNHLY; CDR2 reads FYNNEI. The CDR3 DNA sequence: TGTGCCAGCAGTTTCACAGGGGAGAACACTGAAGCTTTCTTT. It is translated as CASSFTGENTEAFF.

This chain connects TRBV11-2 to TRBJ2-3; 12 positions agree with TRBD2. This CDR3 is 18 amino acids long. The germline CDR1 and CDR2 sequences are SGHAT and FQNNGV. Trimming at V came to 4 bases and at J to 0 bases, leaving 8 bases not matched to a gene. DNA for the CDR3: TGTGCCAGCAGCTCACCAACTAGCGGGAGGACTAGCACAGATACGCAGTATTTT. It specifies CASSSPTSGRTSTDTQYF.

This clonotype turned up a few times. The chain has TRBV19 and TRBJ2-3, with 9 bases matching TRBD2. J lost 6 bases, V lost 5 bases, and 9 bases had no gene match. In germline, CDR1 is LNHDA, CDR2 SQIVND (reference sequence). This CDR3 contains 15 residues. CDR3 loop: CASSRVSGRVDTQYF. The CDR3 coding sequence is TGTGCCAGTAGTCGGGTTAGCGGGAGAGTGGATACGCAGTATTTT. The full variable domain, rest sourced from reference TRBV19 and TRBJ2-3, is DGGITQSPKYLFRKEGQNVTLSCEQNLNHDAMYWYRQDPGQGLRLIYYSQIVNDFQKGDIAEGYSVSREKKESFPLTVTSAQKNPTAFYLCASSRVSGRVDTQYFGPGTRLTVL.

This rearrangement joins TRBV3-1 to TRBJ1-4; tentative D call: TRBD1 (5 bases). Trimming removed 3 bases from V and 3 bases from J, with 8 bases in between. CDR1 is LGHDT, CDR2 YNNKEL, per germline (reference sequence). This CDR3 comprises 14 residues. The CDR3 sequence: CASSQGTSNEKLFF. For the CDR3, the DNA is TGTGCCAGCAGCCAGGGGACGTCTAATGAAAAACTGTTTTTT. The entire variable domain, with the rest obtained from reference TRBV3-1 and TRBJ1-4, is as follows: DTAVSQTPKYLVTQMGNDKSIKCEQNLGHDTMYWYKQDSKKFLKIMFSYNNKELIINETVPNRFSPKSPDKAHLNLHINSLELGDSAVYFCASSQGTSNEKLFFGSGTQLSVL.

The chain employs TRBV6-1 and TRBJ1-4, with D uncertain. Trimming cost V 6 bases and J 0 bases, with 8 bases left between them. The CDR3 has 14 amino acids. Germline V gives CDR1 MNHNS, CDR2 SASEGT. CDR3 region: CASSLPATNEKLFF. CDR3 DNA sequence: TGTGCCAGCAGCCTACCAGCAACTAATGAAAAACTGTTTTTT.

This clonotype was detected only a few times. This chain connects TRBV9 to TRBJ2-7; weak D call: TRBD2 (6 bases). V was shortened by 0 bases and J by 3 bases, with 13 bases between the two germline ends. Germline values: CDR1 SGDLS, CDR2 YYNGEE. The CDR3 sequence is 15 residues long. Written as DNA, the CDR3 is TGTGCCAGCAGCGTAGGGGGGGACGGGGACTACGAGCAGTACTTC. Protein product: CASSVGGDGDYEQYF.

With respect to this clonotype: A single base separates this from a much larger clone, so it may be a read error. V is TRBV12-3 or TRBV12-4 and J is TRBJ1-5; TRBD1 matches at 10 bases. Trimming removed 5 bases from V and 4 bases from J; junction bases left unmatched: 17. This CDR3 has 19 amino acids. In nucleotides, the CDR3 is TGTGCCAGCAGTGTTGACCCCCTCGGGACAGGGGAAAAAAATCAGCCCCAGCATTTT. Residues: CASSVDPLGTGEKNQPQHF.

There are many counts of this clonotype. The V and J genes are TRBV13 and TRBJ1-2; a possible D gene is TRBD1 (5 bases). V lost 5 bases and J lost 4, with 8 bases in between. Germline V CDR1 and CDR2: PRHDT, FYEKMQ (reference sequence). This CDR3 spans 12 amino acids. This CDR3 is CASSAGGYGYTF. The CDR3 DNA sequence: TGTGCCAGCAGCGCCGGGGGCTATGGCTACACCTTC. The entire variable domain, with the rest obtained from reference TRBV13 and TRBJ1-2, is as follows: AAGVIQSPRHLIKEKRETATLKCYPIPRHDTVYWYQQGPGQDPQFLISFYEKMQSDKGSIPDRFSAQQFSDYHSELNMSSLELGDSALYFCASSAGGYGYTFGSGTRLTVV.

This clonotype was counted many times. Its ends do not fully match the called genes, so a read error is possible. The V gene is TRBV7-7, the J gene TRBJ2-5; D unclear. CDR3 length: 14 amino acids. Germline CDR1 reads SSHAT; CDR2 reads FNYEAQ (reference sequence). CDR3 residues: CASSLLMGQETQYF. CDR3 coding DNA: TGTGCTAGCAGCTTATTAATGGGGCAAGAGACCCAGTACTTC.

The J gene is TRBJ1-1, the V gene TRBV10-3; 11 nucleotides line up with TRBD1. The V gene's germline CDR1 is ENHRY and CDR2 SYGVKD. The CDR3 spans 14 residues. The ends lost 4 bases at V and 5 bases at J; junction bases unmatched: 3. The CDR3 here is CAISGTGGETEAFF. The DNA for the CDR3 is TGTGCCATCAGTGGGACAGGGGGCGAAACTGAAGCTTTCTTT.

This clonotype was seen ten or more times. A junction boundary mismatches the germline segment, possibly from a read error. The gene calls are TRBV28 and TRBJ1-2; 8 positions agree with TRBD1. In germline, CDR1 is MDHEN, CDR2 SYDVKM. The CDR3 runs to 15 residues. CDR3 in DNA: TGTGCCAGCAGTCTATGGACAGGGTGGAACTATGGCTACACCTTC. As protein: CASSLWTGWNYGYTF.

This clonotype came up many times. V is TRBV18 and J is TRBJ2-7; 7 bases fit TRBD1. CDR3 length: 13 residues. V lost 6 bases and J lost 3; bases outside the gene matches: 5. Germline V gene sequence: CDR1 KGHSH, CDR2 LQKENI. The CDR3: CASSGQAIYEQYF. In DNA, the CDR3 is TGTGCCAGCTCCGGACAGGCTATCTACGAGCAGTACTTC.

This clonotype was seen ten or more times. The V gene is TRBV6-2 or TRBV6-3, the J gene TRBJ2-6; TRBD1 matches at 11 bases. The length of the CDR3 is 22 residues. The germline gives CDR1 MNHEY, CDR2 SVGEGT. Trimming took 6 bases from V and 2 from J; bases not matched to a gene: 21. The CDR3 DNA reads as TGTGCCAGCAGCCACAGGCCACGAACTACGGACAGGGGGCTCCCTGGGGCCAACGTCCTGACTTTC. It translates to CASSHRPRTTDRGLPGANVLTF.

This clonotype was detected many times. This chain joins TRBV20-1 and TRBJ2-7, with D perhaps matching TRBD2 (6 bases). The V end was cut by 0 bases, the J end by 5 bases, with 17 bases between. The CDR3 runs to 15 residues. CDR1 and CDR2 (germline): DFQATT, SNEGSKA (reference sequence). CDR3 in amino acids: CSARDVGGIQDEQYF. As DNA, the CDR3 is TGCAGTGCTAGAGATGTTGGGGGGATCCAAGACGAGCAGTACTTC.